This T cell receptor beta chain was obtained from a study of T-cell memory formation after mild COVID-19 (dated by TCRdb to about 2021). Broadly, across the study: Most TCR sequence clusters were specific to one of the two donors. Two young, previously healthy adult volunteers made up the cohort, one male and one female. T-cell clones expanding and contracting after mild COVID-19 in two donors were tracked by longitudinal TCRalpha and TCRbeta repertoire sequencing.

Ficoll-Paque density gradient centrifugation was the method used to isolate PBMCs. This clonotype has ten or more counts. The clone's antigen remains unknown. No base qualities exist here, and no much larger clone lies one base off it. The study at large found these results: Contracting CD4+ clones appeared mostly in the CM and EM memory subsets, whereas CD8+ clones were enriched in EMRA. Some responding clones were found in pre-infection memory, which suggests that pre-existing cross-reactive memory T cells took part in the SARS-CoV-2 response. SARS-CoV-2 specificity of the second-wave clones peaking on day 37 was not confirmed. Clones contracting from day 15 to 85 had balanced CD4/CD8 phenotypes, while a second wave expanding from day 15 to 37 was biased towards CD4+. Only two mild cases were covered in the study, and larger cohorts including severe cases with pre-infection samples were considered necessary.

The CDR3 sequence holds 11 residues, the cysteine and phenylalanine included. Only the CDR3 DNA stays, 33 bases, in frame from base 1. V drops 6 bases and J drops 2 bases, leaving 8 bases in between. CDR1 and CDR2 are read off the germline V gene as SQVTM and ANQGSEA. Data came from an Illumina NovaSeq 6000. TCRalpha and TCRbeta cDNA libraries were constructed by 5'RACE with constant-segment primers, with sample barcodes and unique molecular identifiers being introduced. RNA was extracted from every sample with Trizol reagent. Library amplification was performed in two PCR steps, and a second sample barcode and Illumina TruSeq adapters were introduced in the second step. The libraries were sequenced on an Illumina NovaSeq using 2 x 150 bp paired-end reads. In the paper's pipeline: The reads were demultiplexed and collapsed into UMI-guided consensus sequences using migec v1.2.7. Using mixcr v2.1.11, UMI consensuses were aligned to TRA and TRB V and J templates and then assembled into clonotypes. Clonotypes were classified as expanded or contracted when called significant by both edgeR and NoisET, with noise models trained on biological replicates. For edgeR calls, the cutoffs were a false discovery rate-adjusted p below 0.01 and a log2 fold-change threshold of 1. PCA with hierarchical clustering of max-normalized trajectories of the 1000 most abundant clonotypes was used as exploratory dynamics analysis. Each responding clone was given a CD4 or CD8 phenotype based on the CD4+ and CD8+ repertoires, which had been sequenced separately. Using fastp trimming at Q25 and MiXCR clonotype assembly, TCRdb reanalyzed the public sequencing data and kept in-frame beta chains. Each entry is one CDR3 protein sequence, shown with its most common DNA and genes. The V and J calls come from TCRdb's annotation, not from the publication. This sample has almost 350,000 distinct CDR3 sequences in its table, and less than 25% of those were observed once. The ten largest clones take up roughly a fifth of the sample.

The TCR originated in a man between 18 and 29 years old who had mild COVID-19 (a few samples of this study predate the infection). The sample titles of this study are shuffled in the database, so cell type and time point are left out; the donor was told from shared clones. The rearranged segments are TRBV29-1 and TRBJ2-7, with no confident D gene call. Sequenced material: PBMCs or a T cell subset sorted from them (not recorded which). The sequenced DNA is TGCAGCGTGGGGAACACCTACGAGCAGTACTTC. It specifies CSVGNTYEQYF.